Listed below are T cell receptor beta chains from one sample, sequenced in a study of response to subunit inactivated influenza vaccine. TCRdb reanalysed the RT-PCR reads using MiXCR and keeps one entry per CDR3 protein. The sample records a few hundred thousand distinct CDR3 sequences, approximately 14% being singletons. The material was PBMCs from blood, obtained 11 to 12 days after vaccination. The receptors come from a man aged 45-65 years who received an inactivated influenza vaccine. CDR3s include the opening cysteine and the closing phenylalanine or tryptophan. The D gene is left open where the match is weak. The size field is filled for only some rows; it gives once, few, many or a size class.

v_call: TRBV7-8; d_call: NA; j_call: TRBJ2-7; clone_size: many; cdr3_aa: CASSLGPFAYEQYF; cdr3_nt: TGTGCCAGCAGCCTAGGGCCCTTCGCCTACGAGCAGTACTTC
v_call: TRBV5-1; d_call: NA; j_call: TRBJ2-7; clone_size: many; cdr3_aa: CASSLRQPTYEQYF; cdr3_nt: TGCGCCAGCAGCTTGCGCCAGCCAACCTACGAGCAGTACTTC
v_call: TRBV4-3; d_call: TRBD2; j_call: TRBJ2-1; clone_size: few; cdr3_aa: CASSQDLMGGEQFF; cdr3_nt: TGCGCCAGCAGCCAAGATTTGATGGGGGGGGAGCAGTTCTTC
v_call: TRBV21-1; d_call: NA; j_call: TRBJ1-1; clone_size: few; cdr3_aa: CASSPPRNTEAFF; cdr3_nt: TGTGCCAGCAGCCCCCCTCGTAACACTGAAGCTTTCTTT
v_call: TRBV7-3; d_call: NA; j_call: TRBJ2-7; clone_size: NA; cdr3_aa: CASSLFGTDSYEQYF; cdr3_nt: TGTGCCAGCAGCCTCTTTGGGACGGATTCCTACGAGCAGTACTTC
v_call: TRBV6-2/TRBV6-3; d_call: TRBD2; j_call: TRBJ2-1; clone_size: many; cdr3_aa: CASSYSGLAGGPHNEQFF; cdr3_nt: TGTGCCAGCAGTTATAGCGGACTAGCGGGAGGGCCACACAATGAGCAGTTCTTC
v_call: TRBV3-1; d_call: TRBD1; j_call: TRBJ2-7; clone_size: few; cdr3_aa: CASSHTGTASSYEQYF; cdr3_nt: TGTGCCAGCAGCCACACCGGGACAGCCAGCTCCTACGAGCAGTACTTC
v_call: TRBV6-5; d_call: NA; j_call: TRBJ1-1; clone_size: NA; cdr3_aa: CASSYLGRTEAFF; cdr3_nt: TGTGCCAGCAGTTACCTCGGCCGTACTGAAGCTTTCTTT
v_call: TRBV5-1; d_call: NA; j_call: TRBJ2-2; clone_size: few; cdr3_aa: CASSLYRFDTGELFF; cdr3_nt: TGCGCCAGCAGCTTGTACAGGTTCGACACCGGGGAGCTGTTTTTT
v_call: TRBV12-3/TRBV12-4; d_call: NA; j_call: TRBJ1-1; clone_size: many; cdr3_aa: CASSLRRGLNTEAFF; cdr3_nt: TGTGCCAGCAGTTTAAGACGGGGACTTAACACTGAAGCTTTCTTT
v_call: TRBV24-1; d_call: NA; j_call: TRBJ1-2; clone_size: NA; cdr3_aa: CATSEDGGSGYTF; cdr3_nt: TGTGCCACCAGTGAGGATGGAGGATCAGGCTACACCTTC
v_call: TRBV5-1; d_call: NA; j_call: TRBJ2-6; clone_size: NA; cdr3_aa: CASSTTASGANVLTF; cdr3_nt: TGCGCCAGCAGCACAACAGCCTCTGGGGCCAACGTCCTGACTTTC
v_call: TRBV6-2/TRBV6-3; d_call: NA; j_call: TRBJ1-5; clone_size: once; cdr3_aa: CASSKGGLPQHF; cdr3_nt: TGTGCCAGCAGTAAGGGGGGCCTGCCCCAGCATTTT
v_call: TRBV20-1; d_call: TRBD2; j_call: TRBJ2-3; clone_size: few; cdr3_aa: CSATPGGGTDTQYF; cdr3_nt: TGCAGTGCTACCCCCGGGGGGGGAACAGATACGCAGTATTTT
v_call: TRBV7-2; d_call: NA; j_call: TRBJ1-4; clone_size: NA; cdr3_aa: CASSLFATNEKLFF; cdr3_nt: TGTGCCAGCAGCTTATTTGCAACTAATGAAAAACTGTTTTTT
v_call: TRBV19; d_call: NA; j_call: TRBJ1-1; clone_size: NA; cdr3_aa: CASGAQGTNTEAFF; cdr3_nt: TGTGCCAGTGGAGCACAGGGAACGAACACTGAAGCTTTCTTT
v_call: TRBV20-1; d_call: NA; j_call: TRBJ2-5; clone_size: NA; cdr3_aa: CSARIGETQYF; cdr3_nt: TGCAGTGCTAGAATCGGAGAGACCCAGTACTTC
v_call: TRBV4-3; d_call: NA; j_call: TRBJ2-2; clone_size: few; cdr3_aa: CASSLGHGTGELFF; cdr3_nt: TGCGCCAGCAGCCTGGGGCACGGCACCGGGGAGCTGTTTTTT
v_call: TRBV25-1; d_call: NA; j_call: TRBJ1-1; clone_size: NA; cdr3_aa: CASSENPRVGAAFF; cdr3_nt: TGTGCCAGCAGTGAAAACCCCAGGGTCGGGGCGGCTTTCTTT
v_call: TRBV11-2; d_call: NA; j_call: TRBJ1-2; clone_size: NA; cdr3_aa: CASSLVQAYGYTF; cdr3_nt: TGTGCCAGCAGCTTAGTACAGGCCTATGGCTACACCTTC
v_call: TRBV9; d_call: TRBD2; j_call: TRBJ2-1; clone_size: few; cdr3_aa: CASSASLAGHYNEQFF; cdr3_nt: TGTGCCAGCAGCGCCAGCCTAGCGGGGCACTACAATGAGCAGTTCTTC
v_call: TRBV5-1; d_call: NA; j_call: TRBJ2-2; clone_size: many; cdr3_aa: CASSVAGRSSGELFF; cdr3_nt: TGCGCCAGCAGCGTGGCAGGGAGGAGTTCCGGGGAGCTGTTTTTT
v_call: TRBV6-1; d_call: NA; j_call: TRBJ2-1; clone_size: many; cdr3_aa: CASSPEGLRVNEQFF; cdr3_nt: TGTGCCAGCAGCCCCGAGGGTCTCAGGGTCAATGAGCAGTTCTTC
v_call: TRBV2; d_call: NA; j_call: TRBJ1-3; clone_size: many; cdr3_aa: CASSVSGASGNTIYF; cdr3_nt: TGTGCCAGCAGTGTTTCGGGGGCAAGTGGAAACACCATATATTTT
v_call: TRBV7-9; d_call: NA; j_call: TRBJ2-1; clone_size: NA; cdr3_aa: CASSHLWDRSDEQFF; cdr3_nt: TGTGCCAGCAGCCACCTTTGGGACCGTAGCGATGAGCAGTTCTTC
v_call: TRBV5-1; d_call: NA; j_call: TRBJ2-7; clone_size: many; cdr3_aa: CASSLPRGEQYF; cdr3_nt: TGCGCCAGCAGCTTGCCCAGGGGCGAGCAGTACTTC
v_call: TRBV5-1; d_call: TRBD1; j_call: TRBJ1-6; clone_size: many; cdr3_aa: CASSLGTADSPLHF; cdr3_nt: TGCGCCAGCAGCTTAGGGACAGCGGATTCACCCCTCCACTTT
v_call: TRBV29-1; d_call: NA; j_call: TRBJ2-7; clone_size: many; cdr3_aa: CSGTTAAGSYEQYF; cdr3_nt: TGCAGCGGCACGACAGCGGCCGGGTCCTACGAGCAGTACTTC
v_call: TRBV5-1; d_call: TRBD2; j_call: TRBJ2-1; clone_size: few; cdr3_aa: CASSSASGGADEQFF; cdr3_nt: TGCGCCAGCAGCTCGGCTAGCGGGGGGGCTGATGAGCAGTTCTTC
v_call: TRBV19; d_call: NA; j_call: TRBJ1-2; clone_size: NA; cdr3_aa: CASSTFTGRNYGYTF; cdr3_nt: TGTGCCAGTAGTACTTTTACGGGGCGGAACTATGGCTACACCTTC
v_call: TRBV10-3; d_call: NA; j_call: TRBJ1-1; clone_size: NA; cdr3_aa: CAISVQGGGTEAFF; cdr3_nt: TGTGCCATCAGTGTACAGGGAGGAGGCACTGAAGCTTTCTTT
v_call: TRBV6-5; d_call: TRBD2; j_call: TRBJ2-7; clone_size: few; cdr3_aa: CASSYWRGAYEQYF; cdr3_nt: TGTGCCAGCAGTTACTGGCGGGGGGCCTACGAGCAGTACTTC
v_call: TRBV20-1; d_call: TRBD1; j_call: TRBJ2-7; clone_size: many; cdr3_aa: CSALPGQGASISYEQYF; cdr3_nt: TGCAGTGCTCTACCGGGACAGGGGGCTTCGATTTCCTACGAGCAGTACTTC
v_call: TRBV3-1; d_call: NA; j_call: TRBJ1-3; clone_size: few; cdr3_aa: CASSRTESGNTIYF; cdr3_nt: TGTGCCAGCAGCCGGACTGAATCTGGAAACACCATATATTTT
v_call: TRBV10-3; d_call: NA; j_call: TRBJ2-7; clone_size: many; cdr3_aa: CAIRQVTGYEQYF; cdr3_nt: TGTGCCATCAGACAAGTCACAGGGTACGAGCAGTACTTC
v_call: TRBV6-1; d_call: TRBD1; j_call: TRBJ1-6; clone_size: few; cdr3_aa: CASRTGTGGSPLHF; cdr3_nt: TGTGCCAGCAGAACGGGGACAGGCGGTTCACCCCTCCACTTT
v_call: TRBV3-1; d_call: NA; j_call: TRBJ1-4; clone_size: NA; cdr3_aa: CASSQDLSSRLFF; cdr3_nt: TGTGCCAGCAGCCAAGATCTATCGTCAAGACTGTTTTTT
v_call: TRBV5-1; d_call: TRBD1; j_call: TRBJ2-2; clone_size: few; cdr3_aa: CASSLRQGAMTGELFF; cdr3_nt: TGCGCCAGCAGCTTGCGTCAGGGGGCGATGACCGGGGAGCTGTTTTTT
v_call: TRBV20-1; d_call: NA; j_call: TRBJ1-1; clone_size: NA; cdr3_aa: CSARPDNTEAFF; cdr3_nt: TGCAGTGCTAGACCTGACAACACTGAAGCTTTCTTT
v_call: TRBV12-3/TRBV12-4; d_call: NA; j_call: TRBJ1-2; clone_size: NA; cdr3_aa: CASSYRILGGYTF; cdr3_nt: TGTGCCAGCAGTTACCGGATCCTAGGTGGCTACACCTTC
v_call: TRBV29-1; d_call: NA; j_call: TRBJ2-7; clone_size: NA; cdr3_aa: CSVVGQNNYEQYF; cdr3_nt: TGCAGCGTTGTTGGACAGAACAACTACGAGCAGTACTTC
v_call: TRBV7-6; d_call: TRBD1; j_call: TRBJ1-5; clone_size: NA; cdr3_aa: CASSLGTGASNQPQHF; cdr3_nt: TGTGCCAGCAGCTTAGGCACAGGGGCCAGCAATCAGCCCCAGCATTTT